This T cell receptor (beta chain) emerged from a study of cytomegalovirus exposure and HLA in healthy donors. Whole-study results and caveats: According to a subsequent analysis, TCR clusters from the first cohort were inclined to appear together in the 120 or so validation repertoires.

The validation cohort, a group of under 150 subjects, included the donors and was separate from the approximately 670-subject first cohort. Some clones are missing from TCRdb's copy, which holds only in-frame ones; the method was immunoSEQ multiplex PCR. The sample yields 200,000 or so clones, more than 80% seen once. Concerning this clone itself: Its cognate antigen is unknown.

The sequenced material came from PBMCs. This clonotype was obtained from a young man in good health and CMV-seropositive.

The CDR3 sequence is CASSLIVMGLNEQFF. CDR3 bases: TGTGCCAGCAGCTTAATAGTGATGGGGCTAAATGAGCAGTTCTTC. V and J are TRBV7-9 and TRBJ2-1; D might be TRBD1 (5 bases). Germline lookup yields CDR1 SEHNR and CDR2 FQNEAQ (reference sequence). V dropped 2 bases and J dropped 7 bases, with 15 bases sitting between them. The CDR3 is 15 amino acids.